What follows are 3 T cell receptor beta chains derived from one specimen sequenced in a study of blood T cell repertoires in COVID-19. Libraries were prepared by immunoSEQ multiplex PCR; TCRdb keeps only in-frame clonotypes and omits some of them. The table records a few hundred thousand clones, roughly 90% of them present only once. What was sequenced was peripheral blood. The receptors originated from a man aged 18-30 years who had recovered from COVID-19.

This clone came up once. The CDR3 loop is CASSPGTAYYEQYF. CDR3 bases: TGTGCCAGCAGCCCCGGGACAGCCTACTACGAGCAGTACTTC. This rearrangement joins TRBV27 to TRBJ2-7; 7 bases are a match to TRBD1. Per the germline V gene, CDR1 is MNHEY and CDR2 is SMNVEV (reference sequence). CDR3 size: 14 residues. Trimming at V came to 6 bases and at J to 3 bases, leaving 8 bases not matched to a gene.

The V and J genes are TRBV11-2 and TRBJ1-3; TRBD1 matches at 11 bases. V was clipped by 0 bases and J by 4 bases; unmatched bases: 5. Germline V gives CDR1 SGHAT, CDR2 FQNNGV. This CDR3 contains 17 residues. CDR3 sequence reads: CASSLDGQGAYGNTIYF. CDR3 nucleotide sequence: TGTGCCAGCAGCTTAGATGGACAGGGGGCATACGGAAACACCATATATTTT.

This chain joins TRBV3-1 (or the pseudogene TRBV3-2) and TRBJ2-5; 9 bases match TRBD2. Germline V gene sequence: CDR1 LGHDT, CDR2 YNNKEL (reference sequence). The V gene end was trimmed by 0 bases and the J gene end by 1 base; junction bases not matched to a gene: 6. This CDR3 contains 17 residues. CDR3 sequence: CASSQDGISGSQETQYF. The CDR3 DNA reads TGTGCCAGCAGCCAAGATGGGATTAGCGGGAGCCAAGAGACCCAGTACTTC.